Following are 8 T cell receptor beta chains from one sample sequenced in a study of beta chain features in type 1 diabetes (dated by TCRdb to between 2017 and 2018). Library prep was done by the immunoSEQ multiplex PCR assay. The entire isolated RNA was reverse transcribed using the High Capacity cDNA Reverse Transcription Kit, and thus expressed TCRB transcripts were sequenced. TCRdb stores this immuneACCESS table with in-frame sequences only. Part of the clones is absent; in the studies checked, under half of the shortfall reflects unresolved V genes, and no reason is known for the rest. The sample data list about 140,000 clones, and roughly 9.3% of these were observed just once. The top ten clonotypes cover approximately 0.65% of the sample. Sequenced input: central memory CD4+ T cells from blood. These receptors all come from a woman between 35 and 50 years old in good health.

In this sample, this clone turned up a few times. DNA for the CDR3: TGTGCCAGCACCCGGAATCAGGGGGTGGACGAGCAGTACTTC. Residues: CASTRNQGVDEQYF. V gene TRBV5-4 combines with J gene TRBJ2-7; 7 bases match TRBD1. The CDR3 runs to 14 residues. Germline V CDR1 and CDR2: SGHNT, YYREEE (reference sequence). The ends lost 6 bases at V and 5 bases at J; junction bases unmatched: 11.

This clone was recorded a few times. The gene calls are TRBV7-9 and TRBJ2-7, with 11 bases matching TRBD1. There are 15 residues in the CDR3. Trimming at V came to 4 bases and at J to 4 bases, leaving 6 bases not matched to a gene. The germline V gene encodes CDR1 SEHNR and CDR2 FQNEAQ (reference sequence). CDR3 residues: CASSSRDRGGYEQYF. The CDR3 bases are TGTGCCAGCAGCTCCCGGGACAGGGGGGGATACGAGCAGTACTTC.

The chain combines TRBV7-9 with TRBJ2-1, with 8 bases that match TRBD2. Germline CDR1 reads SEHNR; CDR2 reads FQNEAQ (reference sequence). The CDR3 loop spans 15 amino acids. The V gene end was trimmed by 1 base and the J gene end by 6 bases; junction bases not matched to a gene: 5. CDR3 bases: TGTGCCAGCAGCTTAGTACGGGGGGGCCTCAATGAGCAGTTCTTC. It is translated as CASSLVRGGLNEQFF.

The sample holds a few counts of this clone. This chain connects TRBV19 to TRBJ2-3; a possible D gene is TRBD2 (5 bases). Germline CDR1 reads LNHDA; CDR2 reads SQIVND (reference sequence). The CDR3 totals 14 residues. V shed 7 bases and J shed 5 bases, with 16 bases lying between them. The CDR3 protein is CASKPSSAVDTQYF. DNA of the CDR3: TGTGCCAGTAAACCTAGCTCCGCGGTAGATACGCAGTATTTT.

This clone was seen many times. The V call is TRBV5-1, the J call TRBJ1-3; possible D gene TRBD1, 5 bases. Germline V gene lookup returns CDR1 SGHRS and CDR2 YFSETQ. The CDR3 covers 17 residues. Deletions cut 0 bases from V and 0 bases from J, with 13 bases between. The CDR3 protein is CASSLGASGNSGNTIYF. CDR3 sequence (DNA): TGCGCCAGCAGCTTGGGGGCGTCAGGGAACTCTGGAAACACCATATATTTT.

This clone was recorded a few times. J is TRBJ2-5 and V is TRBV19, with 8 bases that match TRBD1. CDR3 length equals 14 residues. With 5 bases clipped from V and 5 bases from J, the junction kept 7 bases outside the gene matches. Germline CDR1 and CDR2: LNHDA and SQIVND (reference sequence). CDR3 loop: CASSPSTGGETQYF. DNA of the CDR3: TGTGCCAGTAGTCCGAGCACAGGGGGGGAGACCCAGTACTTC.

The genes are TRBV2 and TRBJ1-5, with D tentatively TRBD1 (5 bases). Trimming pared 8 bases from V and 1 base from J, leaving 18 bases between. The CDR3 spans 16 residues. Germline V gives CDR1 SNHLY, CDR2 FYNNEI. The CDR3 DNA sequence: TGTGCCAGCGCAGGGAGGGGAGGGAGGAGCAATCAGCCCCAGCATTTT. This codes for CASAGRGGRSNQPQHF.

This clone showed up many times. The chain is built from TRBV28 and TRBJ2-7; weak D call: TRBD2 (6 bases). This CDR3 comprises 15 residues. V was clipped by 4 bases and J by 4 bases, with 17 bases between them. Germline loops: CDR1 MDHEN, CDR2 SYDVKM. The CDR3 DNA reads TGTGCCAGCAGTTGGGACTCCGCTTACCTTTACGAGCAGTACTTC. Protein: CASSWDSAYLYEQYF.